The present entry profiles one TCR beta chain with its context. Only in-frame clones appear in the TCRdb table, and some are missing; sequencing was by immunoSEQ multiplex PCR. The table includes under 70,000 clones, roughly 90% detected once. Time point reported: peripheral blood 6 weeks after treatment start. Locally advanced or metastatic urothelial carcinoma affected the patients. The entry originates in a study of PD-L1 blockade in urothelial cancer. Study information: Patients started atezolizumab around 2014, 1,200 mg intravenously every 3 weeks. In terms of prior chemotherapy, patients had received 0 to 3 regimens. The authors examined blood 3 weeks (second dose) and 6 weeks after treatment start.

Germline values: CDR1 SQVTM, CDR2 ANQGSEA. This CDR3 spans 14 amino acids. After removal of 5 bases from V and 0 bases from J, the junction contained 4 bases not matched to a gene. The chain carries TRBV29-1 and TRBJ2-3; TRBD2 matches 8 bases. The receptor was derived from a man between 60 and 70 years old with urothelial cancer. The sample was PBMCs, taken around atezolizumab (anti-PD-L1) treatment. The CDR3 loop is CSVHSGTSTDTQYF. Here the CDR3 DNA reads TGCAGCGTTCATAGCGGGACTAGCACAGATACGCAGTATTTT.